This paragraph reports one T cell receptor beta chain. The sample comes from a study of T cell responses to AZD1222 COVID-19 vaccine. Germline V gene data show CDR1 as MNHEY and CDR2 as SMNVEV (reference sequence). The V and J ends lost 6 bases and 3 bases, in that order; junction bases with no gene match: 9. The CDR3 runs 17 residues. Generated by immunoSEQ multiplex PCR, the TCRdb table keeps only in-frame clones and is missing some. The sample gives over 75,000 clones, roughly nine tenths of which show up once; 3% is in the top ten. Sequencing used peripheral blood, obtained on day 0 of AZD1222 vaccination. The receptor's source is an adult in good health. The chain has TRBV27 and TRBJ2-1; 12 bases agree with TRBD1. The CDR3: CASSLGTGGPVYNEQFF. CDR3 DNA sequence: TGTGCCAGCAGCTTAGGGACAGGGGGCCCTGTCTACAATGAGCAGTTCTTC.